A selection of T cell receptor beta chains follows, all from one sample in a study of T cell responses to AZD1222 COVID-19 vaccine. Using immunoSEQ multiplex PCR, the repertoire was profiled, and TCRdb retains in-frame clones only, with some absent. The table includes around 120,000 clones, 85% to 95% detected once. The sequencing used peripheral blood, collected 28 days after the second AZD1222 dose. These receptors all come from an adult who received the AZD1222 COVID-19 vaccine. Both conserved end residues are part of each CDR3. A D gene is named only where the DNA matches it firmly. Some rows mark clone size as missing; the rest say once, few, many or name a class of expanded clone.

d_call j_call cdr3_length clone_size v_call cdr3_nt cdr3_aa
NA TRBJ2-3 15 NA TRBV9 TGTGCCAGCAGCGCCTCCGGGACATTTACAGATACGCAGTATTTT CASSASGTFTDTQYF
TRBD1 TRBJ2-7 15 NA TRBV6-5 TGTGCCAGCAGTATTGGACAGGTTAGGGCCTACGAGCAGTACTTC CASSIGQVRAYEQYF
NA TRBJ2-7 11 NA TRBV30 TGTGCCGGGGCCCGGGGCTACGAGCAGTACTTC CAGARGYEQYF
TRBD1 TRBJ1-6 15 NA TRBV14 TGTGCCAGCAGCCTACGGACAGGCTCGGGTTCACCCCTCCACTTT CASSLRTGSGSPLHF
NA TRBJ2-7 13 NA TRBV12-3/TRBV12-4 TGTGCCAGCAGTTGGAGTCCTTCCTACGAGCAGTACTTC CASSWSPSYEQYF
TRBD1 TRBJ1-1 15 NA TRBV25-1 TGTGCCAGCAGTCCACCCGGGACAGTGAACACTGAAGCTTTCTTT CASSPPGTVNTEAFF
NA TRBJ2-7 14 NA TRBV9 TGTGCCAGCAGCGCCGCTCGGGGGGCGGGCGAGCAGTACTTC CASSAARGAGEQYF
TRBD1 TRBJ2-7 19 NA TRBV7-9 TGTGCCAGCAGCCAAAGGGAGGGACAGGGGGCCTCGGGAAGGCACGAGCAGTACTTC CASSQREGQGASGRHEQYF
NA TRBJ1-1 13 once TRBV9 TGTGCCAGCAGCGTGCTGGGGAACACTGAAGCTTTCTTT CASSVLGNTEAFF
NA TRBJ1-2 13 NA TRBV5-1 TGCGCCAGCAGATTTCGGGGGGCAGATGGCTACACCTTC CASRFRGADGYTF
TRBD2 TRBJ2-1 18 NA TRBV7-3 TGTGCCAGCAGCTTAGGGAGACTAGCGGGTTCCTCCTACAATGAGCAGTTCTTC CASSLGRLAGSSYNEQFF
NA TRBJ2-2 16 NA TRBV19 TGTGCCAGTAGTCCCTCCCTAGGGGCTGACACCGGGGAGCTGTTTTTT CASSPSLGADTGELFF
NA TRBJ1-5 15 NA TRBV27 TGTGCCAGCAGTTTGGGGGCCGCCCCGCATCAGCCCCAGCATTTT CASSLGAAPHQPQHF
TRBD2 TRBJ2-5 15 NA TRBV5-4 TGTGCCAGCAGCCTAGCGGGGGGGCCGGGGCAGACCCAGTACTTC CASSLAGGPGQTQYF
NA TRBJ1-5 15 NA TRBV5-1 TGCGCCAGCAGCTTGGGAGGGATGTGGAATCAGCCCCAGCATTTT CASSLGGMWNQPQHF
TRBD1 TRBJ1-2 15 NA TRBV7-2 TGTGCCAGCAGCCTAGGGGCGCAGGGGGTCTATGGCTACACCTTC CASSLGAQGVYGYTF
NA TRBJ1-1 15 NA TRBV2 TGTGCCAGCAGGAATGGGGACAAGAAATACACTGAAGCTTTCTTT CASRNGDKKYTEAFF
TRBD1 TRBJ1-5 14 NA TRBV18 TGTGCCAGCAGAGGGACAGGGGACAATCAGCCCCAGCATTTT CASRGTGDNQPQHF
NA TRBJ1-2 12 once TRBV29-1 TGCAGCGTTGAAATCGGGGGGTTTGGCTACACCTTC CSVEIGGFGYTF
NA TRBJ2-5 13 NA TRBV19 TGTGCCAGTAGTATACATGGCGAAGAGACCCAGTACTTC CASSIHGEETQYF
NA TRBJ1-1 13 NA TRBV30 TGTGCCTGGAGTGTTGATGTGAACACTGAAGCTTTCTTT CAWSVDVNTEAFF